What follows are 32 T cell receptor beta chains derived from one specimen sequenced in a study of T-cell reconstitution after alpha-beta-depleted transplantation in children. During its preparation, the TCRbeta library received unique molecular identifiers. TCRdb re-called the PCR reads with MiXCR, one entry per CDR3 protein. This sample has under 350,000 distinct CDR3 sequences; approximately 9.8% occur once, and the top ten carry 10%. Sequencing used PBMCs from the stem cell graft donor, obtained from the stem cell graft. All receptors derive from a human donor who donated a stem cell graft to a child with SCID.

The sample holds a few counts of this clonotype. V gene TRBV7-9 combines with J gene TRBJ2-5, with 10 nucleotides matching TRBD1. Germline CDR1 is SEHNR and CDR2 is FQNEAQ (reference sequence). Germline trimming cut 5 bases from V and 5 bases from J; bases unmatched to any gene: 14. CDR3 size: 17 residues. CDR3 protein: CASSLGLGTGAWETQYF. CDR3 nucleotide sequence: TGTGCCAGCAGCCTTGGTCTGGGGACAGGGGCTTGGGAGACCCAGTACTTC. Full variable domain (remainder filled in from reference TRBV7-9 and TRBJ2-5): DTGVSQNPRHKITKRGQNVTFRCDPISEHNRLYWYRQTLGQGPEFLTYFQNEAQLEKSRLLSDRFSAERPKGSFSTLEIQRTEQGDSAMYLCASSLGLGTGAWETQYFGPGTRLLVL.

This clonotype has a count of ten or more. J is TRBJ1-1 and V is TRBV29-1; 11 bases fit TRBD1. Germline values: CDR1 SQVTM, CDR2 ANQGSEA. V lost 3 bases, J lost 4 bases, and 10 bases stayed unmatched. The CDR3 loop spans 16 amino acids. This CDR3 is CSVEAPGQGVLTEAFF. The DNA for the CDR3 is TGCAGCGTTGAGGCCCCGGGACAGGGGGTCCTCACTGAAGCTTTCTTT.

There are many counts of this clonotype. This chain links TRBV1 with TRBJ2-5. TRBV1 is designated a pseudogene. The CDR3 has 16 amino acids. The CDR3 reads CTSSQVLSGDEETQYF. The CDR3 coding sequence is TGCACCAGCAGCCAAGTTCTCAGCGGGGACGAAGAGACCCAGTACTTC.

This clonotype was observed a handful of times. This rearrangement joins TRBV20-1 to TRBJ2-2; no clear D gene. Germline CDR1 reads DFQATT; CDR2 reads SNEGSKA (reference sequence). The CDR3 loop spans 14 amino acids. V lost 2 bases and J 6 bases, leaving 13 bases between the germline ends. Written as DNA, the CDR3 is TGCAGTGCTAGAAGCACCGTTGGGGCCGGGGAGCTGTTTTTT. Amino acids: CSARSTVGAGELFF.

In its sample, this clonotype was seen many times. This chain uses TRBV7-6 with TRBJ2-7, with 12 bases that match TRBD2. V lost 4 bases and J lost 4; bases outside the gene matches: 5. The CDR3 totals 15 residues. CDR1 is SGHVS, CDR2 FNYEAQ, per germline. The CDR3 reads CASSSWTSGAYEQYF. CDR3 DNA: TGTGCCAGCAGCTCTTGGACTAGCGGGGCTTACGAGCAGTACTTC.

The V gene is TRBV14, the J gene TRBJ2-1; 9 bases match TRBD1. This CDR3 has 17 amino acids. The V gene end was trimmed by 2 bases and the J gene end by 7 bases; junction bases not matched to a gene: 12. Germline V gene data show CDR1 as SGHDN and CDR2 as FVKESK. CDR3 DNA sequence: TGTGCCAGCAGCCAATGGGGACTCGCGACAGGGGGTAATGAGCAGTTCTTC. This translates into CASSQWGLATGGNEQFF.

The table lists this clonotype with a few counts. The chain links TRBV15 to TRBJ2-2; 7 nucleotides line up with TRBD2. V dropped 8 bases and J dropped 1; count of bases not matched to a gene: 10. The CDR3 consists of 16 residues. The germline CDR1 and CDR2 sequences are LNHNV and YYDKDF (reference sequence). In DNA form, the CDR3 reads TGTGCCACCCAGACTCTTGGGGGGGAGAACACCGGGGAGCTGTTTTTT. This codes for CATQTLGGENTGELFF.

This clonotype appeared a few times. The chain uses TRBV5-1 and TRBJ2-3, with 9 bases fitting TRBD2. Trimming at V came to 0 bases and at J to 4 bases, leaving 3 bases not matched to a gene. CDR1 and CDR2 from the germline V gene are SGHRS and YFSETQ. The CDR3 is 15 amino acids. The CDR3 nucleotides are TGCGCCAGCAGCTTGGGCGGGGGGGCCCCAGATACGCAGTATTTT. Encoded protein: CASSLGGGAPDTQYF.

The rearrangement uses TRBV20-1 and TRBJ1-5; D is ambiguous. Germline CDR1 DFQATT, CDR2 SNEGSKA (reference sequence). This CDR3 region has 15 residues. V was pared by 3 bases and J by 2 bases, with 14 bases between. The CDR3 loop reads CSASWPGVGNQPQHF. The CDR3 bases are TGCAGTGCTAGTTGGCCGGGTGTGGGCAATCAGCCCCAGCATTTT.

This clonotype appeared a few times. The chain combines TRBV20-1 with TRBJ2-7; D possibly corresponds to TRBD1 (7 bases). This CDR3 region has 15 residues. Germline CDR1 and CDR2: DFQATT and SNEGSKA (reference sequence). The ends were cut back, 1 base at V and 7 bases at J, with 20 bases in the middle. CDR3 in DNA: TGCAGTGCTAGAGGGGTGGAGACAGGGAGGAGAGAGCAGTACTTC. Its translation is CSARGVETGRREQYF.

This clonotype was seen at least ten times. The chain is built from TRBV11-2 and TRBJ2-7; 9 nucleotides agree with TRBD1. The CDR3 spans 16 residues. The junction had 11 bases not matched to a gene; V was cut back by 6 bases and J by 2 bases. CDR1 and CDR2 from the germline V gene are SGHAT and FQNNGV. CDR3 loop: CASSAGTGILTYEQYF. For the CDR3, the DNA is TGTGCCAGCAGTGCCGGGACAGGGATTCTAACCTACGAGCAGTACTTC.

There are a few counts of this clonotype. The chain joins TRBV7-9 to TRBJ1-4, with D possibly TRBD1 on 5 matching bases. From germline, CDR1 is SEHNR and CDR2 FQNEAQ (reference sequence). The CDR3 spans 16 residues. V shed 7 bases and J shed 8 bases, with 23 bases lying between them. The CDR3 DNA follows: TGTGCCAGCACCACGTTCCCCAGTGGGGGAGGGGAAAAACTGTTTTTT. Translating it yields CASTTFPSGGGEKLFF.

The sample holds a few counts of this clonotype. V is TRBV6-6 and J is TRBJ2-2, with D unresolved. Trimming stripped 7 bases from V and 7 bases from J, with 4 bases between. This CDR3 spans 10 amino acids. In germline, CDR1 is MNHNY, CDR2 SVGAGI (reference sequence). CDR3 sequence (DNA): TGTGCCAGCACGGACGGGGAGCTGTTTTTT. Protein sequence: CASTDGELFF.

This clonotype was seen a handful of times. The J gene is TRBJ2-5, the V gene TRBV5-1, with D possibly matching TRBD2 (6 bases). The ends were cut back, 4 bases at V and 5 bases at J, with 21 bases in the middle. The germline gives CDR1 SGHRS, CDR2 YFSETQ. This CDR3 has 16 amino acids. The CDR3 coding sequence is TGCGCCAGCAGCCCGCTGGGGGGTTCCCTCCGGGAGACCCAGTACTTC. It yields the protein CASSPLGGSLRETQYF.

The chain joins TRBV13 to TRBJ2-3; D not resolved. In germline, CDR1 is PRHDT, CDR2 FYEKMQ (reference sequence). The CDR3 runs to 15 residues. V dropped 5 bases and J dropped 0 bases, with 12 bases sitting between them. CDR3 loop: CASSVQAASTDTQYF. In DNA, the CDR3 is TGTGCCAGCAGCGTTCAGGCCGCGAGCACAGATACGCAGTATTTT.

This clonotype has a count of ten or more. The gene calls are TRBV10-3 and TRBJ2-1; D not certain. Germline V gene lookup returns CDR1 ENHRY and CDR2 SYGVKD. V shed 3 bases and J shed 10 bases, with 13 bases lying between them. The CDR3 consists of 13 residues. CDR3 bases: TGTGCCATCAGTGAAAGAACTTTTGAGGAGCAGTTCTTC. This sequence encodes CAISERTFEEQFF.

This clonotype was picked up a small number of times. V is TRBV12-3 or TRBV12-4 and J is TRBJ2-5; maybe TRBD1 (6 bases). The V end was cut by 5 bases, the J end by 5 bases, with 12 bases between. CDR3 size: 13 residues. The CDR3 region is CASSPAGVETQYF. Written as DNA, the CDR3 is TGTGCCAGCAGTCCCGCAGGGGTGGAGACCCAGTACTTC.

The rearrangement joins TRBV27 to TRBJ1-6; no firm D call. Germline assignment: CDR1 MNHEY and CDR2 SMNVEV (reference sequence). CDR3 size: 12 residues. V was trimmed by 4 bases and J by 5 bases, leaving 3 bases between them. CDR3 sequence reads: CASSSHNSPLHF. In DNA form, the CDR3 reads TGTGCCAGCAGTTCTCATAATTCACCCCTCCACTTT.

The rearrangement joins TRBV7-3 to TRBJ2-1, with 15 bases matching TRBD2. V dropped 0 bases and J dropped 7; count of bases not matched to a gene: 7. This CDR3 is 18 amino acids long. The germline V gene has CDR1 SGHTA and CDR2 FQGTGA. As DNA, the CDR3 is TGTGCCAGCAGCTTAACGCGGGGACTAGCGGGGGGTAAAAATGAGCAGTTCTTC. Its translation: CASSLTRGLAGGKNEQFF.

The CDR3 sequence is CASRADGNSPLHF. The DNA of the CDR3 is TGTGCCAGCAGGGCTGACGGCAATTCACCCCTCCACTTT. This chain connects TRBV2 to TRBJ1-6; D is undetermined. Germline loops: CDR1 SNHLY, CDR2 FYNNEI. The CDR3 is made up of 13 amino acids. Trimming removed 6 bases at V and 7 bases at J, with 10 bases between.

The chain has TRBV2 and TRBJ2-7, with a weak D call TRBD1 (6 bases). Germline CDR1 and CDR2: SNHLY and FYNNEI. The V end was cut by 1 base, the J end by 2 bases, with 9 bases between. The CDR3 is 14 residues long. CDR3: CASSEVRDTYEQYF. For the CDR3, the DNA is TGTGCCAGCAGTGAAGTGAGGGACACCTACGAGCAGTACTTC.

This clonotype turned up a few times. V gene TRBV7-6 combines with J gene TRBJ2-1; the D gene is possibly TRBD2 (5 bases). V lost 6 bases, J lost 3 bases, and 9 bases lay in between. The CDR3 totals 13 residues. The V gene's germline CDR1 is SGHVS and CDR2 FNYEAQ. The CDR3 loop reads CASRPTSYNEQFF. The CDR3 coding sequence is TGTGCCAGCAGACCCACTAGCTACAATGAGCAGTTCTTC. The whole variable domain, remainder taken from reference TRBV7-6 and TRBJ2-1, is GAGVSQSPRYKVTKRGQDVALRCDPISGHVSLYWYRQALGQGPEFLTYFNYEAQQDKSGLPNDRFSAERPEGSISTLTIQRTEQRDSAMYRCASRPTSYNEQFFGPGTRLTVL.

The genes are TRBV7-3 and TRBJ2-4; D gene uncertain. Per germline, CDR1 SGHTA and CDR2 FQGTGA. CDR3 size: 13 residues. V was cut by 1 base and J by 8 bases, with 9 bases left in between. The CDR3 spells CASSLIIRDIQYF. CDR3 coding DNA: TGTGCCAGCAGCTTAATAATTAGGGACATTCAGTACTTC.

CDR3 loop: CSASKITWGGTKTQYF. Here the CDR3 DNA reads TGCAGTGCTAGTAAAATCACGTGGGGGGGCACGAAGACCCAGTACTTC. The rearrangement links TRBV20-1 to TRBJ2-5; perhaps TRBD2 as D (7 bases). CDR3 length equals 16 residues. Germline V CDR1 and CDR2: DFQATT, SNEGSKA (reference sequence). V lost 3 bases, J lost 6 bases, and 23 bases lay in between.

The chain couples TRBV12-3 or TRBV12-4 to TRBJ2-2, with TRBD1 matching over 8 bases. CDR3 length: 16 residues. V lost 6 bases to trimming and J lost 4 bases; unmatched junction nucleotides: 10. The CDR3 sequence: CASRPTGGQGTGELFF. The CDR3 nucleotides are TGTGCCAGCAGACCCACAGGGGGTCAAGGCACCGGGGAGCTGTTTTTT.

The chain links TRBV27 to TRBJ2-7; either TRBD1 or TRBD2 may supply D (6 bases each). V lost 6 bases, J lost 2 bases, and 17 bases lay in between. The length of the CDR3 is 15 residues. Germline loops: CDR1 MNHEY, CDR2 SMNVEV (reference sequence). CDR3 sequence: CASSQAGQGAYEQYF. In DNA, the CDR3 is TGTGCCAGCAGCCAGGCGGGACAAGGAGCCTACGAGCAGTACTTC.

This clonotype was observed at least ten times. This chain connects TRBV12-3 or TRBV12-4 to TRBJ2-1; D unclear. Trimming left V 1 base short and J 7 bases short, with 2 bases between. The CDR3 runs to 11 residues. The chain's CDR3 is CASSLVNEQFF. CDR3 sequence (DNA): TGTGCCAGCAGTTTAGTTAATGAGCAGTTCTTC.

The chain links TRBV18 to TRBJ1-1; D possibly corresponds to TRBD1 (5 bases). V lost 3 bases, J lost 1 base, and 18 bases lay in between. The germline gives CDR1 KGHSH, CDR2 LQKENI. This CDR3 comprises 17 residues. The chain's CDR3 is CASSPIGAGSGNTEAFF. The CDR3 nucleotides are TGTGCCAGCTCACCGATAGGCGCAGGGAGCGGGAACACTGAAGCTTTCTTT.

This clonotype has more than one count but fewer than ten. V usage is TRBV7-9 and J usage is TRBJ2-1; possible D gene TRBD1, 6 bases. Germline CDR1 SEHNR, CDR2 FQNEAQ (reference sequence). Trimming cost V 5 bases and J 6 bases, with 20 bases left between them. CDR3 length equals 16 residues. The CDR3 is CASSPTDTRQANEQFF. CDR3 nucleotide sequence: TGTGCCAGCAGCCCGACCGACACTAGACAGGCCAATGAGCAGTTCTTC.

This clonotype was picked up a small number of times. The chain employs TRBV10-2 and TRBJ1-4; 10 nucleotides match TRBD1. CDR1 WSHSY and CDR2 SAAADI come from the germline V gene. Trimming at V came to 6 bases and at J to 0 bases, leaving 1 base not matched to a gene. CDR3 size: 15 residues. The CDR3 coding sequence is TGCGCCAGCAGGGGACAGGGGTCAACTAATGAAAAACTGTTTTTT. Translation: CASRGQGSTNEKLFF.

This clonotype was counted at least ten times. The rearrangement links TRBV4-2 to TRBJ2-1; the match to TRBD2 covers 9 bases. Germline V gene sequence: CDR1 LGHNA, CDR2 YNFKEQ. The length of the CDR3 is 17 residues. Germline trimming cut 4 bases from V and 0 bases from J; bases unmatched to any gene: 7. The CDR3, as DNA: TGTGCCAGCAGCCTAAAGATAGCGGGGGCCTCCTACAATGAGCAGTTCTTC. Translation: CASSLKIAGASYNEQFF.

The chain combines TRBV12-3 or TRBV12-4 with TRBJ1-1, with 10 bases identical to TRBD1. After removal of 6 bases from V and 3 bases from J, the junction contained 16 bases not matched to a gene. The CDR3 is made up of 18 amino acids. CDR3 in amino acids: CASSTPGTGVFVYTEAFF. DNA of the CDR3: TGTGCCAGCAGCACACCCGGGACAGGGGTGTTTGTTTACACTGAAGCTTTCTTT.